Below, 31 T cell receptor beta chains from the same sample are listed, as sequenced in a study of CD8 T cells in ankylosing spondylitis. From the 5' RACE reads, TCRdb called clonotypes with MiXCR, one entry per CDR3 protein. The data show some 140,000 distinct CDR3 sequences, with roughly 8.3% seen just once and less than 7.5% held by the top ten. Sample: synovial fluid, either unsorted or a sorted T cell fraction (not recorded which). Receptors were obtained from a male donor with ankylosing spondylitis.

In its sample, this clonotype is medium-sized. The chain is built from TRBV5-1 and TRBJ1-4, with D maybe TRBD1 (5 bases). Per the germline V gene, CDR1 is SGHRS and CDR2 is YFSETQ. CDR3 length: 14 amino acids. Trimming took off 4 bases at V and 5 bases at J, with 12 bases between the two ends. The CDR3 DNA reads as TGCGCCAGCAGCCGGGACGGTGGGAATGAAAAACTGTTTTTT. Protein product: CASSRDGGNEKLFF.

The chain couples TRBV3-1 to TRBJ2-3; 15 nucleotides match TRBD2. The CDR3 covers 19 residues. V lost 10 bases and J lost 0; bases outside the gene matches: 14. The germline gives CDR1 LGHDT, CDR2 YNNKEL (reference sequence). CDR3 protein: CAISLRGTSGGPSTDTQYF. DNA for the CDR3: TGTGCCATCAGTTTACGGGGGACTAGCGGGGGGCCGAGCACAGATACGCAGTATTTT.

This clonotype was counted a few times. This chain links TRBV5-1 with TRBJ2-3; 7 bases are shared with TRBD2. The germline CDR1 and CDR2 sequences are SGHRS and YFSETQ. After removal of 4 bases from V and 4 bases from J, the junction contained 6 bases not matched to a gene. The CDR3 has 14 residues. The DNA of the CDR3 is TGCGCCAGCAGCGTCACTAGCGTCCCAGATACGCAGTATTTT. Translating it yields CASSVTSVPDTQYF.

The sample holds a few counts of this clonotype. The rearrangement links TRBV20-1 to TRBJ2-3; a weak D match, TRBD1 (5 bases). V was pared by 0 bases and J by 3 bases, with 13 bases between. This CDR3 is built from 15 residues. Germline values: CDR1 DFQATT, CDR2 SNEGSKA (reference sequence). The CDR3 loop is CSARDTRAYTDTQYF. CDR3 DNA sequence: TGCAGTGCTAGAGATACCAGGGCTTATACAGATACGCAGTATTTT.

This clonotype was detected many times. The chain couples TRBV9 to TRBJ1-1; D is ambiguous. CDR1 SGDLS and CDR2 YYNGEE come from the germline V gene. The CDR3 loop spans 14 amino acids. With 0 bases removed from V and 0 bases from J, the gap between germline ends came to 6 bases. CDR3 nucleotides: TGTGCCAGCAGCGTAGTCTCCATGAACACTGAAGCTTTCTTT. Translation gives CASSVVSMNTEAFF.

For this clonotype: Sequence at one end of the junction differs from germline and may be a read error. V and J are TRBV2 and TRBJ2-5, with 12 bases identical to TRBD2. CDR1 and CDR2 (germline): SNHLY, FYNNEI. The CDR3 is 18 residues long. The chain's CDR3 is CACSKGLAGNPAQETQYF. The CDR3 nucleotides read TGTGCCTGCAGTAAAGGACTAGCGGGAAACCCTGCCCAAGAGACCCAGTACTTC.

This clonotype was seen a handful of times. The chain is built from TRBV2 and TRBJ2-2; possible D gene TRBD1, 5 bases. V shed 2 bases and J shed 1 base, with 8 bases lying between them. This CDR3 has 15 residues. Germline V gene data show CDR1 as SNHLY and CDR2 as FYNNEI. This chain's CDR3 is CASSELTGNTGELFF. Here the CDR3 DNA reads TGTGCCAGCAGTGAATTAACAGGGAACACCGGGGAGCTGTTTTTT.

The sample holds a few counts of this clonotype. The chain has TRBV7-2 and TRBJ2-1, with TRBD2 identical over 9 bases. The CDR3 runs 16 residues. Germline trimming cut 8 bases from V and 7 bases from J; bases unmatched to any gene: 15. From germline, CDR1 is SGHTA and CDR2 FQGNSA. CDR3 loop: CASFKNLAGSLNEQFF. For the CDR3, the DNA is TGTGCCAGCTTCAAAAACCTAGCGGGATCATTAAATGAGCAGTTCTTC.

The CDR3 bases are TGTGCCAGCCGGGAGGAGGGAATCTGGAGAGATACGCAGTATTTT. This gives the protein CASREEGIWRDTQYF. The rearrangement uses TRBV27 and TRBJ2-3; TRBD2 aligns across 7 bases. CDR3 length: 15 residues. Trimming cost V 8 bases and J 5 bases; bases outside gene matches: 13. Per germline, CDR1 MNHEY and CDR2 SMNVEV (reference sequence).

This clonotype was seen ten or more times. The chain recombines TRBV6-1 with TRBJ1-2, with 8 bases lining up with TRBD1. The trim removed 6 bases at V and 4 bases at J, leaving 13 bases unmatched. Germline loops: CDR1 MNHNS, CDR2 SASEGT. This CDR3 has 16 amino acids. The CDR3 spells CASRGGTGASLYGYTF. The CDR3 DNA reads as TGTGCCAGCAGAGGAGGGACAGGCGCCTCTCTCTATGGCTACACCTTC.

Many counts were recorded for this clonotype. This chain joins TRBV28 and TRBJ2-7; unclear D gene. The V end lost 10 bases, the J end lost 1 base, and 14 bases lay between the germline ends. The CDR3 consists of 13 residues. Germline V lookup: CDR1 MDHEN, CDR2 SYDVKM. CDR3 protein: CATGPPASYEQYF. Written as DNA, the CDR3 is TGTGCCACCGGACCCCCAGCATCCTACGAGCAGTACTTC. Using reference TRBV28 and TRBJ2-7 for the parts outside the CDR3, the full variable domain is DVKVTQSSRYLVKRTGEKVFLECVQDMDHENMFWYRQDPGLGLRLIYFSYDVKMKEKGDIPEGYSVSREKKERFSLILESASTNQTSMYLCATGPPASYEQYFGPGTRLTVT.

This clonotype has a count of ten or more. The V gene is TRBV6-1, the J gene TRBJ1-6; D not certain. This CDR3 is 14 amino acids long. The V and J ends lost 1 base and 10 bases respectively, with 11 bases between them. Germline CDR1 and CDR2: MNHNS and SASEGT. CDR3 coding DNA: TGTGCCAGCAGTGAAGTGACGCCTTTCTCACCCCTCCACTTT. Its translation: CASSEVTPFSPLHF.

This clonotype was seen ten or more times. This chain uses TRBV20-1 with TRBJ1-2, with no clear D. The CDR3 extends over 11 amino acids. Germline CDR1 DFQATT, CDR2 SNEGSKA (reference sequence). V lost 8 bases, J lost 4 bases, and 11 bases lay in between. The DNA of the CDR3 is TGCAGTTTGGACGGCCCCTATGGCTACACCTTC. Amino acid sequence: CSLDGPYGYTF.

This clonotype was picked up many times. The chain combines TRBV28 with TRBJ2-4; a weak D match, TRBD1 (6 bases). V lost 5 bases to trimming and J lost 7 bases, with 18 bases between them. This CDR3 comprises 15 residues. Germline loops: CDR1 MDHEN, CDR2 SYDVKM. CDR3 protein: CASSKGHSLGNIQYF. The CDR3 DNA reads as TGTGCCAGCAGTAAGGGACACTCCTTGGGGAACATTCAGTACTTC.

By frequency in the sample, this clonotype is medium-sized. This sequence joins TRBV4-1 and TRBJ2-7; D tentatively reads TRBD1 or TRBD2 (5 bases each). The V and J ends lost 0 bases and 5 bases respectively, with 17 bases between them. The CDR3 consists of 16 residues. Germline CDR1 and CDR2: MGHRA and YSYEKL. CDR3 DNA: TGCGCCAGCAGCCAAGATCAAGGCAGGGAGAAGAACGAGCAGTACTTC. Encoded protein: CASSQDQGREKNEQYF.

The table lists this clonotype with many counts. This rearrangement joins TRBV7-9 to TRBJ1-6, with 7 bases aligning to TRBD1. V lost 4 bases and J lost 5; bases outside the gene matches: 5. Germline CDR1 reads SEHNR; CDR2 reads FQNEAQ (reference sequence). CDR3 length: 15 residues. The CDR3, as DNA: TGTGCCAGCAGCTGGGGGACAGTGAATAATTCACCCCTCCACTTT. Translation: CASSWGTVNNSPLHF.

CDR3 sequence (DNA): TGCAGTGCTAGAGCTCTAGCGGGGGGTATCACCGGGGAGCTGTTTTTT. Protein: CSARALAGGITGELFF. The chain links TRBV20-1 to TRBJ2-2, with TRBD2 matching 11 bases. The CDR3 extends over 16 amino acids. V dropped 1 base and J dropped 4; count of bases not matched to a gene: 5. Germline-derived CDR1 and CDR2 are DFQATT and SNEGSKA (reference sequence).

This clonotype has ten or more counts. This chain connects TRBV20-1 to TRBJ2-3; D gene ambiguous. In germline, CDR1 is DFQATT, CDR2 SNEGSKA (reference sequence). The V gene lost 3 bases and the J gene lost 2 bases, with 12 bases spanning the gap. CDR3 length: 14 residues. CDR3 amino acids: CSASPQTNTDTQYF. In DNA, the CDR3 is TGCAGTGCTAGCCCCCAAACTAACACAGATACGCAGTATTTT.

This clonotype came up many times. This sequence joins TRBV7-9 and TRBJ1-2; D gene ambiguous. Trimming shortened V by 2 bases and J by 7 bases, and 8 bases separated the two germline ends. The CDR3 has 12 residues. From germline, CDR1 is SEHNR and CDR2 FQNEAQ (reference sequence). The CDR3 sequence is CASSLPKGGYTF. As DNA, the CDR3 is TGTGCCAGCAGCTTACCTAAGGGTGGCTACACCTTC.

This clonotype was counted a few times. The chain combines TRBV5-1 with TRBJ2-1; perhaps TRBD2 as D (6 bases). The CDR3 has 16 residues. CDR1 and CDR2 (germline): SGHRS, YFSETQ. With 7 bases removed from V and 0 bases from J, the gap between germline ends came to 17 bases. DNA for the CDR3: TGCGCCAGCTCCCTCCGGGTGGGGGGCTCCTACAATGAGCAGTTCTTC. As protein: CASSLRVGGSYNEQFF.

This clonotype was observed at least ten times. This chain links TRBV6-1 with TRBJ2-2; maybe TRBD1 (5 bases). CDR1 and CDR2 (germline): MNHNS, SASEGT. CDR3 size: 15 residues. Trimming removed 0 bases at V and 6 bases at J, with 11 bases between. The CDR3 spells CASSEAGDTAGELFF. CDR3 sequence (DNA): TGTGCCAGCAGTGAAGCAGGGGATACGGCCGGGGAGCTGTTTTTT.

In its sample, this clonotype was seen many times. The V and J genes are TRBV5-1 and TRBJ1-1, with 7 bases that match TRBD1. With V trimmed by 4 bases and J by 4 bases, 10 bases remained unmatched. The CDR3 extends over 15 amino acids. Germline CDR1 and CDR2: SGHRS and YFSETQ. CDR3 sequence: CASSLRQGLSTEAFF. CDR3 bases: TGCGCCAGCAGCCTCCGACAGGGATTGTCCACTGAAGCTTTCTTT.

The chain couples TRBV12-3 or TRBV12-4 to TRBJ1-3; TRBD1 matches at 8 bases. The CDR3 totals 15 residues. The V segment lost 6 bases and the J segment 3 bases; nucleotides outside the gene matches: 7. In DNA, the CDR3 is TGTGCCAGCAGCCCGAGACAGGGGCATGGAAACACCATATATTTT. It codes for CASSPRQGHGNTIYF.

There are many counts of this clonotype. The J gene is TRBJ2-7, the V gene TRBV27, with D tentatively TRBD2 (6 bases). V was cut by 5 bases and J by 4 bases, with 15 bases left in between. This CDR3 spans 14 amino acids. The V gene's germline CDR1 is MNHEY and CDR2 SMNVEV (reference sequence). The CDR3 nucleotides read TGTGCCAGCAGTCCCCGGGACTTGGCATACGAGCAGTACTTC. It codes for CASSPRDLAYEQYF.

This clonotype was seen many times. The V call is TRBV14, the J call TRBJ2-7; D ambiguous. V was clipped by 6 bases and J by 3 bases, with 6 bases between them. From germline, CDR1 is SGHDN and CDR2 FVKESK. The CDR3 contains 11 residues. The CDR3 bases are TGTGCCAGCAGTAATCACTACGAGCAGTACTTC. Translated, it gives CASSNHYEQYF.

This clonotype was observed many times. The chain joins TRBV12-3 or TRBV12-4 to TRBJ2-3; D is perhaps TRBD2 (6 bases). Trimming removed 6 bases at V and 3 bases at J, with 10 bases between. The CDR3 covers 13 residues. The CDR3 nucleotides read TGTGCCAGCAGCAACGGGGGAACAGATACGCAGTATTTT. Residues: CASSNGGTDTQYF.

This clonotype was observed a few times. The genes are TRBV5-1 and TRBJ2-5, with D possibly matching TRBD2 (6 bases). From germline, CDR1 is SGHRS and CDR2 YFSETQ. The CDR3 is 14 residues long. V lost 6 bases and J lost 5, with 17 bases in between. The CDR3 coding sequence is TGCGCCAGCACCCTGGATGGAGGGGTGGAGACCCAGTACTTC. This gives the protein CASTLDGGVETQYF.

This chain connects TRBV28 to TRBJ2-1; 12 positions agree with TRBD2. This CDR3 has 16 residues. The germline CDR1 and CDR2 sequences are MDHEN and SYDVKM. The J segment lost 5 bases and the V segment lost 3 bases, leaving 5 bases of the junction unmatched. In nucleotides, the CDR3 is TGTGCCAGCAGTTTGACTAGCGGGAGAATCCACAATGAGCAGTTCTTC. It codes for CASSLTSGRIHNEQFF.

This clonotype was counted ten times or more. This chain links TRBV18 with TRBJ1-1; tentative D call: TRBD1 (6 bases). This CDR3 comprises 14 residues. Trimming shortened V by 6 bases and J by 10 bases, and 21 bases separated the two germline ends. Germline V gives CDR1 KGHSH, CDR2 LQKENI. The CDR3 sequence is CASSPLQQGLGAFF. The CDR3 nucleotides are TGTGCCAGCTCGCCATTGCAACAGGGATTGGGAGCTTTCTTT.

At least ten counts were recorded for this clonotype. The chain is built from TRBV20-1 and TRBJ1-1; the D is unclear. V gave up 3 bases and J gave up 1 base, with 15 bases separating them. Germline assignment: CDR1 DFQATT and CDR2 SNEGSKA (reference sequence). This CDR3 region has 15 residues. CDR3 amino acids: CSASSYTDANTEAFF. Here the CDR3 DNA reads TGCAGTGCTAGCTCTTATACAGACGCGAACACTGAAGCTTTCTTT.

The CDR3 region has the DNA TGTGCCAGCAGCCTGTTGACAGGCCAAACTGAAGCTTTCTTT. Translation gives CASSLLTGQTEAFF. The chain is built from TRBV3-1 and TRBJ1-1, with D maybe TRBD1 (6 bases). CDR1 and CDR2 from the germline V gene are LGHDT and YNNKEL (reference sequence). The CDR3 loop spans 14 amino acids. V lost 4 bases, J lost 5 bases, and 14 bases lay in between.